This entry concerns a single T cell receptor (beta chain). Its binding antigen is unknown. Base qualities are not recorded, but no much larger clone differs from it by a single base. This sample is part of a study of long-term antiretroviral therapy in people with HIV (dated by TCRdb to 2022 to 2024). Describing the broader study: The earliest samples were collected roughly a decade before the 2015 WHO recommendation for immediate ART, at a time when ART was usually postponed until CD4 counts fell. About 40% of the roughly 30 participants with HIV were female. Whether ART initiation and durable HIV suppression were associated with changes in peripheral blood TRB repertoire composition and diversity was tested in a retrospective serial study. No cross-contamination during QIAcube processing turned up in test extractions that ran a monoclonal T-cell line alongside 30 to 35 polyclonal samples. A total of 150 to 200 cryopreserved PBMC samples were contributed to the cohort by 30 adults with confirmed HIV infection, with samples collected serially over a mean of about 6 years (range 1-12).

To be included, a participant needed at least one PBMC sample from before ART initiation plus at least two post-ART samples. All participants with HIV were treated in the United States of America. Before DNA extraction, cryopreserved samples containing about 1-11 million PBMC were thawed and washed. At the time of the earliest PBMC sample, participants with HIV were aged between roughly 20 and 60 years. PBMC samples from each participant spanned 1-4 timepoints before ART initiation and 2-8 timepoints after ART initiation, with a median of 7 samples. Serial HIV viral load, CD4+ T-cell count, ART history and demographic data were obtained for every participant. Using a Qiagen kit on a QIAcube, genomic DNA was extracted from unsorted PBMC, with samples processed in batches of 12. Sequencing of the TRB variable region was done with the immunoSEQ hsTCRB v3.0 assay at survey level resolution. A depth of roughly 35,000-50,000 T-cell genomes per sample was targeted for TRB sequencing. An Illumina MiSeq with a v3 150-cycle kit was used to sequence the pooled TRB libraries. The authors processed their data as follows. Analysis of repertoires was carried out in R inside a reproducible Nextflow workflow spanning QC, data transformation and analysis. Custom analyses were implemented in LymphoSeq2, an R package for AIRR-Seq data exploration. Several samples yielding fewer than 5000 total TRB sequences were excluded, leaving 188 analyzed HIV repertoires. Among the approximately 180 retained HIV repertoires, 59 were collected before ART initiation and 129 were collected after ART initiation. Each repertoire was downsampled to 5000 TRB nucleotide sequences, and summary statistics were averaged across 100 downsampling iterations. Only TRB sequences with CDR3 regions of at least seven amino acids were retained for analysis. Diversity was measured with a Shannon entropy-derived clonality score and the Gini coefficient. In the repertoire networks, any two of the top 5000 CDR3 amino acid sequences were linked whenever the two sequences differed by an edit distance of one. For TRB CDR3 amino acid sequences, GLIPH2 was used to predict antigen specificity groups and MHC restriction. CDR3 amino acid sequences were matched against VDJdb and McPAS-TCR to flag known CMV, EBV, HIV or tissue antigen associations. Pre-ART, post-ART and control groups were compared with Wilcoxon signed-rank tests and Holm-Bonferroni correction. TCRdb holds this immuneACCESS table with in-frame rearrangements only. Some clones are missing; in checked studies, unresolved V genes explain under half, and the rest has no known cause. That table supplies the V and J calls and clone size; D and trimming were determined from the DNA. Recorded for this sample are roughly 29,000 clones; roughly 96% of them occurred a single time. The ten largest clonotypes hold about 8% of the sample.

In the germline V gene, CDR1 corresponds to SNHLY and CDR2 to FYNNEI. At the junction V is shortened by 0 bases and J by 1 base; bases outside the gene matches: 11. The CDR3 runs 19 residues from the cysteine to the phenylalanine. Only the CDR3 DNA is retained, 57 bases long and in frame from the first base. Overall study results and their limits: Because PBMC availability was limited, only the TCR beta chain was sequenced, with no alpha chain pairing. At every time point, the repertoire was dominated by expanded TRB clones first identified before ART initiation, although this dominance fluctuated and, in many PLHIV, declined after ART. Inferences about post-ART repertoire changes were limited because no data were available on ART adherence, viral resistance or therapy changes. Unsorted PBMC were profiled instead of sorted CD4+ and CD8+ T cells because pre-ART samples had limited cell numbers. Starting ART was linked to a significant rise in TRB diversity, yet even with long-term ART the diversity remained significantly lower than in transplant donor controls. Samples dated from about 2003 to 2018, and the ART regimens used may be less effective than current ones. CDR3 length ranges in HIV repertoires were narrower than in controls, and network structure suggested an antigen-experienced repertoire with only a slight naive shift after ART.

The sequenced sample was unsorted PBMCs, obtained 5.3 years after starting antiretroviral therapy. The TCR comes from a man younger than 40 with HIV. The chain is made from TRBV2 and TRBJ2-3, with 9 central nucleotides matching TRBD1. The CDR3 amino acid sequence is: CASSEALPGQGRGTDTQYF. The bases read TGTGCCAGCAGTGAAGCGCTTCCCGGACAGGGGCGTGGCACAGATACGCAGTATTTT.